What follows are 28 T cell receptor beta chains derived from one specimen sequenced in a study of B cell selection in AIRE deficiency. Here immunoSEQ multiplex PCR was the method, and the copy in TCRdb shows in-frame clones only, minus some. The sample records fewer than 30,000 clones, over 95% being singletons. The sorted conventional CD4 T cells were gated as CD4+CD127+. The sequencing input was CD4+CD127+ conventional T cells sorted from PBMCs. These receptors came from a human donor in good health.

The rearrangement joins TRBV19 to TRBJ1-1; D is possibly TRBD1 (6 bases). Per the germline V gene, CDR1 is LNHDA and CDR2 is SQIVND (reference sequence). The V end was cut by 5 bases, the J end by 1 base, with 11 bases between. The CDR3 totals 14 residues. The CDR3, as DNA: TGTGCCAGTAGTTGGGACACTTCGAACACTGAAGCTTTCTTT. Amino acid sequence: CASSWDTSNTEAFF.

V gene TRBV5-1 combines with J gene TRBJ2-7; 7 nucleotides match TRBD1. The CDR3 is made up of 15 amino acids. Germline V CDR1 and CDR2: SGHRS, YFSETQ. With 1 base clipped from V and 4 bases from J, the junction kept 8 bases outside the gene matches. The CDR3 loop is CASSLRTGGSYEQYF. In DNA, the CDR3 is TGCGCCAGCAGCTTGAGGACAGGAGGTAGTTACGAGCAGTACTTC.

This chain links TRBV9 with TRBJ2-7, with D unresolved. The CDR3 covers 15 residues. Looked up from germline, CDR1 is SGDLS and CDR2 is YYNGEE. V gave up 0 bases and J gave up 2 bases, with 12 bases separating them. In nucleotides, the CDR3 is TGTGCCAGCAGCGTAGAATCCCACTGGACCTACGAGCAGTACTTC. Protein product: CASSVESHWTYEQYF.

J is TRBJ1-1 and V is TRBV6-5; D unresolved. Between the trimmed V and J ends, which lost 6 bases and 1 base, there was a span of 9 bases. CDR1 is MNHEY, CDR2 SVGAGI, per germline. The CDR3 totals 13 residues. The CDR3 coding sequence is TGTGCCAGCAGAAGGTCTAGGAACACTGAAGCTTTCTTT. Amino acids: CASRRSRNTEAFF.

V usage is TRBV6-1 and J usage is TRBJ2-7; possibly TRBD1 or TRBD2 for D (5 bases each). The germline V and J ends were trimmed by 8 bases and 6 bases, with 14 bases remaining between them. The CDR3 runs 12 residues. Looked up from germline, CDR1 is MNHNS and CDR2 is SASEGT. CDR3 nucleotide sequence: TGTGCCAGCTTGATCCGGGGCGTCGAGCAGTACTTC. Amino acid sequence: CASLIRGVEQYF.

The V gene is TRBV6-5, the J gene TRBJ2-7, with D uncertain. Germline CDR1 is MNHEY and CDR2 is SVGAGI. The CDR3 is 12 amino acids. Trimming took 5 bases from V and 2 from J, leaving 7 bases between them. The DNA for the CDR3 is TGTGCCAGCAGTACCGACACCTACGAGCAGTACTTC. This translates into CASSTDTYEQYF.

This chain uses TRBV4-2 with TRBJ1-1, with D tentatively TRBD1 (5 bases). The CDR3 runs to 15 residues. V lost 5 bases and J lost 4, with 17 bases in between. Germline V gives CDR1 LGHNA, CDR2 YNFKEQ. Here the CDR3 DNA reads TGTGCCAGCAGCTTGGATTCTATGGGGGTCACTGAAGCTTTCTTT. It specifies CASSLDSMGVTEAFF.

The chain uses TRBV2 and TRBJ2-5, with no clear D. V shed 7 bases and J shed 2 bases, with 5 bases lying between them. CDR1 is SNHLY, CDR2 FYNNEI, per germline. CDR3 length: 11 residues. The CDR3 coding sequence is TGTGCCAGCAAGGCGCAAGAGACCCAGTACTTC. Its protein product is CASKAQETQYF.

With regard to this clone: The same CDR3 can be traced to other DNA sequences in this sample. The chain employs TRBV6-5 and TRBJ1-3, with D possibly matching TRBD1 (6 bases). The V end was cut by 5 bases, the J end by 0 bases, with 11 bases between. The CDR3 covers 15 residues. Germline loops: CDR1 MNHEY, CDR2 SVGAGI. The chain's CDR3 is CASSRQVRSGNTIYF. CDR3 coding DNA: TGTGCCAGCAGTAGACAGGTCCGCTCTGGAAACACCATATATTTT.

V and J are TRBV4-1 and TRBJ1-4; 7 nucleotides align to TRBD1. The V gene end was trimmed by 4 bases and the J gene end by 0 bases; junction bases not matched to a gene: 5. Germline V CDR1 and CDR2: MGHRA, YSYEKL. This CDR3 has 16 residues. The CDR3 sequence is CASSPSGTATNEKLFF. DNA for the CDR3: TGCGCCAGCAGCCCGTCTGGGACAGCAACTAATGAAAAACTGTTTTTT.

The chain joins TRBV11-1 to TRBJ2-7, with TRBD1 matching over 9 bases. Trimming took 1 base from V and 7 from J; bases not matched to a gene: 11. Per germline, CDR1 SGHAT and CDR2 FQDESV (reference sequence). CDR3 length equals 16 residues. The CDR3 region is CASSLGPRDRVREQYF. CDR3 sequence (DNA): TGTGCCAGCAGCTTAGGTCCCCGGGACAGGGTGCGTGAGCAGTACTTC.

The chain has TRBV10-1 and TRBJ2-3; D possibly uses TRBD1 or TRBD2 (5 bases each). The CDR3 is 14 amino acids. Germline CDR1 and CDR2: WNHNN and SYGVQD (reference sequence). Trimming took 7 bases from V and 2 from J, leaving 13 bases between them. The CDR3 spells CASMWGRDTDTQYF. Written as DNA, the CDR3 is TGCGCCAGCATGTGGGGCCGGGACACAGATACGCAGTATTTT.

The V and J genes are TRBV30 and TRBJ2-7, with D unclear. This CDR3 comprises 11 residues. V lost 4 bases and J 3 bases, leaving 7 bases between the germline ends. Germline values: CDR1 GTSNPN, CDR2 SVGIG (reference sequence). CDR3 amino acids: CAWKDVYEQYF. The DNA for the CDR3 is TGTGCCTGGAAGGATGTCTACGAGCAGTACTTC. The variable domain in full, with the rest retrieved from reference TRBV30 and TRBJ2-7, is SQTIHQWPATLVQPVGSPLSLECTVEGTSNPNLYWYRQAAGRGLQLLFYSVGIGQISSEVPQNLSASRPQDRQFILSSKKLLLSDSGFYLCAWKDVYEQYFGPGTRLTVT.

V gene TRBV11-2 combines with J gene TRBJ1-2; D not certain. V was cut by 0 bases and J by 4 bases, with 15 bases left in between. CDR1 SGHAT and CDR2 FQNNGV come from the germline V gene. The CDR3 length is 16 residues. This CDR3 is CASSLDSLDSSYGYTF. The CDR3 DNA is TGTGCCAGCAGCTTAGATAGTTTGGACTCCAGCTATGGCTACACCTTC. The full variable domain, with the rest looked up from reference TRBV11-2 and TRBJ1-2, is EAGVAQSPRYKIIEKRQSVAFWCNPISGHATLYWYQQILGQGPKLLIQFQNNGVVDDSQLPKDRFSAERLKGVDSTLKIQPAKLEDSAVYLCASSLDSLDSSYGYTFGSGTRLTVV.

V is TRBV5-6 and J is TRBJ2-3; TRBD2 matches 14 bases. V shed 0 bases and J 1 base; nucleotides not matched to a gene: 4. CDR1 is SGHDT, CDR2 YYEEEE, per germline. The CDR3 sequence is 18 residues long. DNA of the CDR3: TGTGCCAGCAGCTTGGGGACTAGCGGGAGGATAGGCACAGATACGCAGTATTTT. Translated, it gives CASSLGTSGRIGTDTQYF.

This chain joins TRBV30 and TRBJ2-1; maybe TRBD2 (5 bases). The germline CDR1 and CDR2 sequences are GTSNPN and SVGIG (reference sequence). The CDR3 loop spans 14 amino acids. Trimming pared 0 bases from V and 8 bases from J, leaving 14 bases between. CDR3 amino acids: CAWSVLVSADEQFF. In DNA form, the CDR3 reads TGTGCCTGGAGTGTACTAGTTAGCGCAGATGAGCAGTTCTTC. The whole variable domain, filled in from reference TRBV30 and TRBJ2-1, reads SQTIHQWPATLVQPVGSPLSLECTVEGTSNPNLYWYRQAAGRGLQLLFYSVGIGQISSEVPQNLSASRPQDRQFILSSKKLLLSDSGFYLCAWSVLVSADEQFFGPGTRLTVL.

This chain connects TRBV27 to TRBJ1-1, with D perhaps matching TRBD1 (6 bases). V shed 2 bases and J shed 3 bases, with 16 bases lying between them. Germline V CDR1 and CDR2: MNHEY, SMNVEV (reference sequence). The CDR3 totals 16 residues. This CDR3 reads CASSLLSSGGDTEAFF. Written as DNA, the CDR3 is TGTGCCAGCAGTTTACTCTCTAGCGGGGGCGACACTGAAGCTTTCTTT.

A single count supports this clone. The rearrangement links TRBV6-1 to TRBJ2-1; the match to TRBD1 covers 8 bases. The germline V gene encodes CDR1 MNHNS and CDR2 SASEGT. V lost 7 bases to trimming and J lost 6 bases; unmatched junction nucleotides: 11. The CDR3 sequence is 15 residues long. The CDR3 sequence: CASIILAGGSNEQFF. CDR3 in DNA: TGTGCCAGCATAATCCTAGCAGGGGGCTCCAATGAGCAGTTCTTC.

CDR3 amino acids: CSVTGTDGYTF. The CDR3 DNA reads TGCAGCGTTACCGGGACAGATGGCTACACCTTC. The genes are TRBV29-1 and TRBJ1-2, with 7 nucleotides matching TRBD1. The germline V gene has CDR1 SQVTM and CDR2 ANQGSEA. The CDR3 covers 11 residues. Trimming removed 5 bases from V and 6 bases from J; junction bases left unmatched: 3.

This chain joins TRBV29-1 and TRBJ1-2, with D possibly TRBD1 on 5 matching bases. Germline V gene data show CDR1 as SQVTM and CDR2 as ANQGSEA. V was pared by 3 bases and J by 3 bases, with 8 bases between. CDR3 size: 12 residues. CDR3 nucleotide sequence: TGCAGCGTTGACTTGGGGCACTATGGCTACACCTTC. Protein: CSVDLGHYGYTF.

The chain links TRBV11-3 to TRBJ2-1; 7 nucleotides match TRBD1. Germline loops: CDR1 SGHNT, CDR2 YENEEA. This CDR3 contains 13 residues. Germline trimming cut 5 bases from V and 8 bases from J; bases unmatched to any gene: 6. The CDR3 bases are TGTGCCAGCAGCCCTTACAGGGGCGATGAGCAGTTCTTC. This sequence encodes CASSPYRGDEQFF.

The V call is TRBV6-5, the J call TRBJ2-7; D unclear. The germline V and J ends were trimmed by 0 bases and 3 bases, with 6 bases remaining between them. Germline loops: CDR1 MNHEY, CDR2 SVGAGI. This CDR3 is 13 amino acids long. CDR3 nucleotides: TGTGCCAGCAGTTACTCCGGGTTCTACGAGCAGTACTTC. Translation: CASSYSGFYEQYF.

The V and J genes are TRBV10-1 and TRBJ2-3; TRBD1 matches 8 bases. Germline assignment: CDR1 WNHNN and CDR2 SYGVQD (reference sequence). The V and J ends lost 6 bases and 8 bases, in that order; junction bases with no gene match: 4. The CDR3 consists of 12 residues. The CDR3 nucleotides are TGCGCCAGCAGCGATACAGGGGGTACGCAGTATTTT. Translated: CASSDTGGTQYF.

The CDR3, as DNA: TGTGCCAGCAGCGTCCCAGGGGCTGGTCAGCCCCAGCATTTT. Translation: CASSVPGAGQPQHF. The rearrangement links TRBV6-1 to TRBJ1-5, with TRBD1 as a possible D gene (6 bases). Germline V gene data show CDR1 as MNHNS and CDR2 as SASEGT. Trimming took 6 bases from V and 6 from J, leaving 15 bases between them. This CDR3 is built from 14 residues.

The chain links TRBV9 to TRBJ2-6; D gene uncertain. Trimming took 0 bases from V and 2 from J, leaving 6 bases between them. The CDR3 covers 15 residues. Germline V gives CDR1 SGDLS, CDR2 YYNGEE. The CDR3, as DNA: TGTGCCAGCAGCGTAGAGCTGGCTGGGGCCAACGTCCTGACTTTC. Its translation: CASSVELAGANVLTF.

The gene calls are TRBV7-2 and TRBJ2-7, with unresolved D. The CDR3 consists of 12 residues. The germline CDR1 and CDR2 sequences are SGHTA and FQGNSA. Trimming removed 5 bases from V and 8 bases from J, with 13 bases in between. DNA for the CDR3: TGTGCCAGCAGCCCTGTCCTCAGGAAGCAGTACTTC. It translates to CASSPVLRKQYF.

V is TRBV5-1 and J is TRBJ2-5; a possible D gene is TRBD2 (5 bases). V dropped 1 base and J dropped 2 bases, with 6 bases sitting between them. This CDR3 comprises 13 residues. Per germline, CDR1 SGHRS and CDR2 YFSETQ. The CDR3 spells CASSLTRQETQYF. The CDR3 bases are TGCGCCAGCAGCTTGACTAGACAAGAGACCCAGTACTTC.

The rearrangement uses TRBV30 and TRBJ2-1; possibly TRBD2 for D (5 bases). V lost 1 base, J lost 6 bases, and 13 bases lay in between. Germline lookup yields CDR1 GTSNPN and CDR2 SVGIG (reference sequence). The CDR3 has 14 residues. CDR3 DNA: TGTGCCTGGAGTGAGGAGCTGAGGGTCAATGAGCAGTTCTTC. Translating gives CAWSEELRVNEQFF.